One and the same sample provided the 5 T cell receptor beta chains below, sequenced in a study of T-cell reconstitution after alpha-beta-depleted transplantation in children. This sample's TCRbeta library carried unique molecular identifier barcodes. TCRdb re-derived calls from the PCR reads in MiXCR, one entry per CDR3 protein. The table lists approximately 500,000 distinct CDR3 sequences, approximately 10% of them singletons. The specimen comprised PBMCs, sampled before TCRalphabeta/CD19-depleted stem cell transplant. Source of these receptors: a child aged 2-15 years with inherited bone marrow failure, due to receive a stem cell transplant.

This clonotype came up many times. The CDR3 spells CASSLPTGGNYGYTF. DNA for the CDR3: TGCGCCAGCAGCTTGCCGACAGGGGGCAACTATGGCTACACCTTC. This chain links TRBV5-1 with TRBJ1-2, with 10 bases identical to TRBD1. Trimming removed 1 base from V and 2 bases from J; junction bases left unmatched: 2. Germline V gene sequence: CDR1 SGHRS, CDR2 YFSETQ. This CDR3 spans 15 amino acids.

The DNA of the CDR3 is TGTGCCTGGAGGGAAAACAGGGGCGTCTTCTCCTACAATGAGCAGTTCTTC. Encoded protein: CAWRENRGVFSYNEQFF. The chain carries TRBV30 and TRBJ2-1; 7 bases align to TRBD1. Unmatched junction bases numbered 11, after V lost 3 bases and J lost 0 bases. This CDR3 comprises 17 residues. Germline V gene sequence: CDR1 GTSNPN, CDR2 SVGIG (reference sequence).

This clonotype was picked up many times. The chain carries TRBV7-9 and TRBJ1-1; weak D call: TRBD1 (6 bases). CDR3 length: 15 amino acids. Germline CDR1 and CDR2: SEHNR and FQNEAQ (reference sequence). With 4 bases removed from V and 2 bases from J, the gap between germline ends came to 14 bases. DNA of the CDR3: TGTGCCAGCAGCTCTCCGGGACACCCAAACACTGAAGCTTTCTTT. The encoded protein is CASSSPGHPNTEAFF. The full variable domain, in which reference TRBV7-9 and TRBJ1-1 provide the parts outside the CDR3, is DTGVSQNPRHKITKRGQNVTFRCDPISEHNRLYWYRQTLGQGPEFLTYFQNEAQLEKSRLLSDRFSAERPKGSFSTLEIQRTEQGDSAMYLCASSSPGHPNTEAFFGQGTRLTVV.

A few counts support this clonotype. The CDR3 is CASASDGTYYEQYF. Written as DNA, the CDR3 is TGTGCCAGCGCATCTGATGGGACGTACTACGAGCAGTACTTC. The rearrangement joins TRBV12-3 or TRBV12-4 to TRBJ2-7, with D perhaps matching TRBD1 or TRBD2 (5 bases each). The CDR3 consists of 14 residues. Deletions cut 8 bases from V and 3 bases from J, with 17 bases between.

This clonotype was seen repeatedly, ten times or more. V usage is TRBV4-3 and J usage is TRBJ1-6; D gene unclear. V shed 0 bases and J shed 9 bases, with 9 bases lying between them. From germline, CDR1 is LGHNA and CDR2 YSLEER. The CDR3 contains 14 residues. The CDR3 coding sequence is TGCGCCAGCAGCCAAGATAGAGAGTTTTCACCCCTCCACTTT. It yields the protein CASSQDREFSPLHF.